Presented here are 31 T cell receptor beta chains from one specimen sequenced in a study of CD8 T cells in ankylosing spondylitis. From the 5' RACE reads, TCRdb called clonotypes with MiXCR, one entry per CDR3 protein. Altogether 90,000 to 120,000 distinct CDR3 sequences are present, around 24% being singletons, with the ten largest covering roughly an eighth. Sequenced sample: synovial fluid, either unsorted or a sorted T cell fraction (not recorded which). The origin of the receptors is a male donor with ankylosing spondylitis.

This clonotype was counted many times. The chain links TRBV7-6 to TRBJ2-5, with TRBD2 matching over 13 bases. This CDR3 comprises 18 residues. CDR1 and CDR2 (germline): SGHVS, FNYEAQ. The trim removed 3 bases at V and 4 bases at J, leaving 11 bases unmatched. The DNA of the CDR3 is TGTGCCAGCAGCTTTACCCCCCCACTAGCGGGAGGGGGAGAGACCCAGTACTTC. Translated: CASSFTPPLAGGGETQYF.

CDR3 DNA: TGTGCCAGCAGTTTTGAGCGGGAAGATACGCAGTATTTT. Translated: CASSFEREDTQYF. This chain links TRBV6-5 with TRBJ2-3, with 7 bases identical to TRBD2. Trimming removed 4 bases from V and 5 bases from J; junction bases left unmatched: 3. CDR1 is MNHEY and CDR2 is SVGAGI in the germline V gene. There are 13 residues in the CDR3.

This clonotype was observed at least ten times. V is TRBV7-9 and J is TRBJ2-1; 7 bases map to TRBD2. CDR3 size: 15 residues. Trimming removed 1 base from V and 10 bases from J; junction bases left unmatched: 10. The germline V gene encodes CDR1 SEHNR and CDR2 FQNEAQ (reference sequence). CDR3 amino acids: CASSLVTSAPQEQFF. CDR3 bases: TGTGCCAGCAGCTTAGTTACTAGCGCCCCCCAAGAGCAGTTCTTC.

This clonotype has at least ten counts. V is TRBV29-1 and J is TRBJ1-1; possibly TRBD1 for D (6 bases). The CDR3 loop spans 12 amino acids. V was shortened by 7 bases and J by 4 bases, with 13 bases between the two germline ends. Germline V gives CDR1 SQVTM, CDR2 ANQGSEA. The CDR3 DNA is TGCAGCGCCGGGGGCGTCCGCACTGAAGCTTTCTTT. Amino acids: CSAGGVRTEAFF.

In its sample, this clonotype is medium-sized (0.01 to 0.1%). The chain links TRBV10-2 to TRBJ1-2; D not certain. Trimming stripped 0 bases from V and 4 bases from J, with 9 bases between. The CDR3 extends over 14 amino acids. Germline values: CDR1 WSHSY, CDR2 SAAADI. As DNA, the CDR3 is TGCGCCAGCAGTGAGTCCCCATACAGCTATGGCTACACCTTC. Translated: CASSESPYSYGYTF.

There are a few counts of this clonotype. V and J are TRBV6-1 and TRBJ2-2; 10 positions match TRBD1. V shed 5 bases and J 3 bases; nucleotides not matched to a gene: 15. Germline V lookup: CDR1 MNHNS, CDR2 SASEGT. This CDR3 is built from 19 residues. For the CDR3, the DNA is TGTGCCAGCAGTATTTCCGGGACAGGGGTGTGGTTGGACACCGGGGAGCTGTTTTTT. Its translation: CASSISGTGVWLDTGELFF.

This clonotype has just a few counts. This chain links TRBV5-1 with TRBJ1-1, with TRBD1 as a possible D gene (5 bases). V was clipped by 0 bases and J by 5 bases, with 17 bases between them. The CDR3 is 16 amino acids. Germline values: CDR1 SGHRS, CDR2 YFSETQ. CDR3 protein: CASSLDSGRVRTEAFF. CDR3 sequence (DNA): TGCGCCAGCAGCTTGGATAGCGGCAGGGTAAGAACTGAAGCTTTCTTT.

The chain couples TRBV27 to TRBJ1-2; D might be TRBD1 (5 bases). The germline gives CDR1 MNHEY, CDR2 SMNVEV (reference sequence). This CDR3 region has 17 residues. V shed 0 bases and J shed 6 bases, with 20 bases lying between them. CDR3 protein: CASSLSWAGSGLNGYTF. CDR3 coding DNA: TGTGCCAGCAGTTTATCGTGGGCAGGGTCAGGCCTCAATGGCTACACCTTC.

This clonotype is medium-sized within its sample. V is TRBV5-5 and J is TRBJ2-7; D gene ambiguous. This CDR3 comprises 15 residues. The V gene lost 1 base and the J gene lost 0 bases, with 11 bases spanning the gap. The V gene's germline CDR1 is SGHKS and CDR2 YYEKEE (reference sequence). This CDR3 is CASSLIGTSSYEQYF. Here the CDR3 DNA reads TGTGCCAGCAGCTTGATAGGCACCAGCTCCTACGAGCAGTACTTC.

The rearrangement links TRBV5-1 to TRBJ1-2; the D gene is possibly TRBD1 (6 bases). V was trimmed by 4 bases and J by 4 bases, leaving 17 bases between them. The CDR3 runs 15 residues. Looked up from germline, CDR1 is SGHRS and CDR2 is YFSETQ. Written as DNA, the CDR3 is TGCGCCAGCAGCCCCGGGACACCGCACTCCTATGGCTACACCTTC. This codes for CASSPGTPHSYGYTF.

This chain connects TRBV20-1 to TRBJ2-1; the D gene is possibly TRBD2 (6 bases). V was clipped by 3 bases and J by 1 base, with 13 bases between them. Germline V gives CDR1 DFQATT, CDR2 SNEGSKA (reference sequence). The CDR3 totals 15 residues. The CDR3 sequence is CSAREGGRSYNEQFF. DNA of the CDR3: TGCAGTGCTAGGGAGGGAGGAAGGTCCTACAATGAGCAGTTCTTC.

This clonotype was recorded many times. The chain combines TRBV7-8 with TRBJ2-7; D ambiguous. Germline values: CDR1 SGHVS, CDR2 FQNEAQ. This CDR3 is built from 12 residues. V lost 5 bases and J 7 bases, leaving 12 bases between the germline ends. CDR3 loop: CASSQAAWEQYF. The CDR3 DNA sequence: TGTGCCAGCAGCCAGGCCGCTTGGGAGCAGTACTTC.

The rearrangement links TRBV7-2 to TRBJ1-1; 7 nucleotides line up with TRBD1. In germline, CDR1 is SGHTA, CDR2 FQGNSA. V was clipped by 0 bases and J by 4 bases; unmatched bases: 5. The CDR3 has 15 amino acids. The CDR3 nucleotides are TGTGCCAGCAGCTTAGCCGGACAGGCTGCCACTGAAGCTTTCTTT. Encoded protein: CASSLAGQAATEAFF.

The chain uses TRBV18 and TRBJ2-4; D gene uncertain. CDR1 is KGHSH and CDR2 is LQKENI in the germline V gene. Between the trimmed V and J ends, which lost 2 bases and 9 bases, there was a span of 14 bases. There are 14 residues in the CDR3. The CDR3 region has the DNA TGTGCCAGCTCACCAGGTGAAACAGTTATCATTCAGTACTTC. Amino acids: CASSPGETVIIQYF.

This clonotype was observed once. The chain couples TRBV28 to TRBJ1-2, with a tentative D call TRBD1 (5 bases). Trimming pared 6 bases from V and 5 bases from J, leaving 19 bases between. In germline, CDR1 is MDHEN, CDR2 SYDVKM. This CDR3 region has 15 residues. The CDR3 reads CASRRSAGGTYGYTF. The CDR3 nucleotides are TGTGCCAGCAGGAGGTCTGCCGGGGGAACTTATGGCTACACCTTC.

This clonotype was seen many times. The chain recombines TRBV29-1 with TRBJ2-1; maybe TRBD2 (5 bases). CDR1 is SQVTM, CDR2 ANQGSEA, per germline. The length of the CDR3 is 13 residues. Trimming took 3 bases from V and 7 from J, leaving 13 bases between them. CDR3 loop: CSVDTGKRNEQFF. CDR3 DNA: TGCAGCGTTGATACCGGGAAGAGGAATGAGCAGTTCTTC.

This clonotype was seen repeatedly, ten times or more. The chain links TRBV29-1 to TRBJ2-7; 12 nucleotides agree with TRBD1. CDR1 is SQVTM and CDR2 is ANQGSEA in the germline V gene. The CDR3 runs to 14 residues. Trimming at V came to 6 bases and at J to 5 bases, leaving 8 bases not matched to a gene. The CDR3 bases are TGCAGCGTATCCGGGACAGGGGGCCTTGACGAGCAGTACTTC. It codes for CSVSGTGGLDEQYF.

The rearrangement links TRBV27 to TRBJ1-2, with TRBD1 identical over 7 bases. Germline CDR1 reads MNHEY; CDR2 reads SMNVEV (reference sequence). The junction had 8 bases not matched to a gene; V was cut back by 5 bases and J by 8 bases. The CDR3 is made up of 13 amino acids. The chain's CDR3 is CASSATGRRGYTF. CDR3 nucleotides: TGTGCCAGCAGTGCGACAGGGCGGAGGGGCTACACCTTC.

Many counts were recorded for this clonotype. V usage is TRBV7-9 and J usage is TRBJ2-2, with 7 bases identical to TRBD1. V gave up 5 bases and J gave up 5 bases; unmatched junction bases: 8. CDR1 and CDR2 (germline): SEHNR, FQNEAQ (reference sequence). The CDR3 is made up of 15 amino acids. Here the CDR3 reads CASSTQTGFTGELFF. The CDR3 nucleotides read TGTGCCAGCAGCACCCAGACAGGGTTTACCGGGGAGCTGTTTTTT.

The chain combines TRBV29-1 with TRBJ1-1, with 9 bases matching TRBD1. Germline V gene data show CDR1 as SQVTM and CDR2 as ANQGSEA. After removal of 7 bases from V and 1 base from J, the junction contained 4 bases not matched to a gene. The CDR3 runs 13 residues. The CDR3 nucleotides are TGCAGCGCGGGGACAGGGAGGAACACTGAAGCTTTCTTT. This sequence encodes CSAGTGRNTEAFF. The full variable domain, completed using reference TRBV29-1 and TRBJ1-1, is SAVISQKPSRDICQRGTSLTIQCQVDSQVTMMFWYRQQPGQSLTLIATANQGSEATYESGFVIDKFPISRPNLTFSTLTVSNMSPEDSSIYLCSAGTGRNTEAFFGQGTRLTVV.

This clonotype was counted a few times. The chain combines TRBV7-2 with TRBJ1-3; D is unclear. The CDR3 spans 13 residues. V was cut by 3 bases and J by 4 bases, with 7 bases left in between. The germline gives CDR1 SGHTA, CDR2 FQGNSA. CDR3 DNA sequence: TGTGCCAGCAGCTTTACACCGGGAAACACCATATATTTT. Amino acid sequence: CASSFTPGNTIYF.

V gene TRBV2 combines with J gene TRBJ2-1, with TRBD2 matching over 8 bases. Germline assignment: CDR1 SNHLY and CDR2 FYNNEI. The ends lost 3 bases at V and 8 bases at J; junction bases unmatched: 9. CDR3 length: 15 residues. The CDR3 here is CASSDRLAGLDEQFF. The CDR3 DNA reads TGTGCCAGCAGTGATAGGCTAGCGGGTTTAGATGAGCAGTTCTTC. The variable domain in full, with the rest retrieved from reference TRBV2 and TRBJ2-1, is EPEVTQTPSHQVTQMGQEVILRCVPISNHLYFYWYRQILGQKVEFLVSFYNNEISEKSEIFDDQFSVERPDGSNFTLKIRSTKLEDSAMYFCASSDRLAGLDEQFFGPGTRLTVL.

This clonotype appeared a few times. The chain employs TRBV29-1 and TRBJ2-7; D possibly uses TRBD1 or TRBD2 (5 bases each). CDR1 SQVTM and CDR2 ANQGSEA come from the germline V gene. V was clipped by 4 bases and J by 3 bases, with 19 bases between them. The CDR3 length is 15 residues. The CDR3 loop reads CSVARHPGRNYEQYF. The CDR3 nucleotides read TGCAGCGTTGCTCGCCATCCGGGACGGAACTACGAGCAGTACTTC.

There are a few counts of this clonotype. The rearrangement uses TRBV19 and TRBJ2-5; D is unresolved. Germline CDR1 LNHDA, CDR2 SQIVND (reference sequence). The CDR3 runs 11 residues. V lost 3 bases and J 5 bases, leaving 4 bases between the germline ends. CDR3 in DNA: TGTGCCAGTAGTATTTCCGAGACCCAGTACTTC. It is translated as CASSISETQYF. Full variable domain (remainder filled in from reference TRBV19 and TRBJ2-5): DGGITQSPKYLFRKEGQNVTLSCEQNLNHDAMYWYRQDPGQGLRLIYYSQIVNDFQKGDIAEGYSVSREKKESFPLTVTSAQKNPTAFYLCASSISETQYFGPGTRLLVL.

This clonotype showed up just a few times. The V gene is TRBV5-1, the J gene TRBJ2-5, with 7 nucleotides matching TRBD2. CDR1 and CDR2 (germline): SGHRS, YFSETQ. V trimming: 0 bases; J trimming: 5 bases; junction bases outside the gene matches: 4. The CDR3 runs to 14 residues. The CDR3 spells CASSLASGSETQYF. CDR3 bases: TGCGCCAGCAGCTTGGCTAGCGGCTCGGAGACCCAGTACTTC.

This rearrangement joins TRBV7-2 to TRBJ2-1, with 9 bases that match TRBD2. Looked up from germline, CDR1 is SGHTA and CDR2 is FQGNSA. Trimming removed 3 bases from V and 1 base from J; junction bases left unmatched: 4. This CDR3 region has 16 residues. The CDR3 DNA sequence: TGTGCCAGCAGCTTTACTAGCGGGCGTTCCTACAATGAGCAGTTCTTC. This codes for CASSFTSGRSYNEQFF.

The J gene is TRBJ2-2, the V gene TRBV7-2, with D unresolved. Trimming shortened V by 5 bases and J by 2 bases, and 9 bases separated the two germline ends. Germline assignment: CDR1 SGHTA and CDR2 FQGNSA. This CDR3 has 14 amino acids. Here the CDR3 reads CASSPWINTGELFF. The CDR3 DNA follows: TGTGCCAGCAGCCCCTGGATCAACACCGGGGAGCTGTTTTTT.

This clonotype has a handful of counts. The chain combines TRBV12-3 or TRBV12-4 with TRBJ2-5, with TRBD1 identical over 7 bases. The ends lost 5 bases at V and 6 bases at J; junction bases unmatched: 9. The length of the CDR3 is 14 residues. This chain's CDR3 is CASSLTGVLQTQYF. The CDR3 region has the DNA TGTGCCAGCAGTCTTACAGGGGTATTACAGACCCAGTACTTC.

The V call is TRBV9, the J call TRBJ2-3; 7 bases agree with TRBD1. The CDR3 consists of 13 residues. With V trimmed by 4 bases and J by 11 bases, 10 bases remained unmatched. Germline CDR1 is SGDLS and CDR2 is YYNGEE. CDR3 DNA sequence: TGTGCCAGCAGCCCCGTCGACAGGGCGAAGCAGTATTTT. This gives the protein CASSPVDRAKQYF.

This clonotype has more than one count but fewer than ten. The V gene is TRBV2, the J gene TRBJ2-3; D unclear. Trimming took off 6 bases at V and 6 bases at J, with 7 bases between the two ends. CDR3 size: 11 residues. Germline values: CDR1 SNHLY, CDR2 FYNNEI. CDR3 in DNA: TGTGCCAGCAGGATACATGATACGCAGTATTTT. Amino acid sequence: CASRIHDTQYF.

The chain carries TRBV20-1 and TRBJ1-3; tentatively, D is TRBD1 (6 bases). The V gene's germline CDR1 is DFQATT and CDR2 SNEGSKA (reference sequence). The length of the CDR3 is 13 residues. Written as DNA, the CDR3 is TGCAGCGGAGCAGGGGAAACTGGAAACACCATATATTTT. Its translation is CSGAGETGNTIYF.